This T cell receptor beta chain was found in a study of blood T cell repertoires in COVID-19. Looking at the study overall: Samples taken during acute and convalescent COVID-19 were collected in the United States, Italy and Spain.

Original processing methods: How many nucleated cells were present was estimated from reference gene primer amplification. Measured with immunoSEQ multiplex PCR; TCRdb has only the in-frame clones, and not every one. D and trimming come from the DNA, and the V and J calls and clone size come from that table. Of fewer than 300,000 clones in the sample, around 88% were seen once. The cohort comprised adults aged roughly 18 to 100 years residing in approximately 25 US areas. Cohort allocation depended upon clinical history that participants reported. The CDR3 sequence is 14 residues long. Germline V gene lookup returns CDR1 SGHDT and CDR2 YYEEEE. V lost 5 bases, J lost 2 bases, and 13 bases lay in between. The sample holds a few counts of this clone.

V is TRBV5-6 and J is TRBJ1-2, with TRBD1 as a possible D gene (6 bases). The source of this sequence is a woman aged 40 to 50 with acute COVID-19. The sample comprised PBMCs or T cells enriched from blood (not recorded which). In DNA, the CDR3 is TGTGCCAGCAGGGAAACAGGGACGAACTATGGCTACACCTTC. This translates into CASRETGTNYGYTF. The full variable domain, rest sourced from reference TRBV5-6 and TRBJ1-2, is DAGVTQSPTHLIKTRGQQVTLRCSPKSGHDTVSWYQQALGQGPQFIFQYYEEEERQRGNFPDRFSGHQFPNYSSELNVNALLLGDSALYLCASRETGTNYGYTFGSGTRLTVV.